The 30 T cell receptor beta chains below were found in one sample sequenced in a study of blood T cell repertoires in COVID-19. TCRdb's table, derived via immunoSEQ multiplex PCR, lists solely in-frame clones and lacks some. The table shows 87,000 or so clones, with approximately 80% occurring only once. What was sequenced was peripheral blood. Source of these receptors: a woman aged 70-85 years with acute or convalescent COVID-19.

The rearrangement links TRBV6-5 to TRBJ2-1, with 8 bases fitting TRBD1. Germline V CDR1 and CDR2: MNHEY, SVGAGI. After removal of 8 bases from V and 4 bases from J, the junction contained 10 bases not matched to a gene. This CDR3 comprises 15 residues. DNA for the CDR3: TGTGCCAGCCTTACCTCCGGGACAGGATACAATGAGCAGTTCTTC. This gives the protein CASLTSGTGYNEQFF.

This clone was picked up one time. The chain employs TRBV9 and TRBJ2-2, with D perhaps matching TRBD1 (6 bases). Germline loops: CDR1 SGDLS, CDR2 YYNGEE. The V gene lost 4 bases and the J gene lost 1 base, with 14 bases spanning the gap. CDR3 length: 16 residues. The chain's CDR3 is CASSLYGTQNTGELFF. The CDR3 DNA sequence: TGTGCCAGCAGCTTATACGGGACACAGAACACCGGGGAGCTGTTTTTT.

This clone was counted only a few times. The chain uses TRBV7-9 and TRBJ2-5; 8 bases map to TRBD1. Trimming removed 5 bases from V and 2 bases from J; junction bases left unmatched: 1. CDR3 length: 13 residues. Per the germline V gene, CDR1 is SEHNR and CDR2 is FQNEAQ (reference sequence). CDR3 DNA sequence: TGTGCCAGCAGCCGACAGGGGCAAGAGACCCAGTACTTC. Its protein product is CASSRQGQETQYF.

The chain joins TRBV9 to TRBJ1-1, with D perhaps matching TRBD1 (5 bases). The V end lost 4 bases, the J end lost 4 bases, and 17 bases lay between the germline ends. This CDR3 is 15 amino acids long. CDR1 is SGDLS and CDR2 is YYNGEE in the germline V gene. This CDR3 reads CASSPGPLGGTEAFF. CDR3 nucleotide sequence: TGTGCCAGCAGCCCCGGACCGTTGGGGGGCACTGAAGCTTTCTTT.

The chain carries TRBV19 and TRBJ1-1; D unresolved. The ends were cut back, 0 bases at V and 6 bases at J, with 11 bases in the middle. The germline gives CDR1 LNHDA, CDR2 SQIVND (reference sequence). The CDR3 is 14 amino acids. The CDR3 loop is CASSIDKGASEAFF. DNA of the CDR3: TGTGCCAGTAGTATAGATAAAGGAGCTTCTGAAGCTTTCTTT.

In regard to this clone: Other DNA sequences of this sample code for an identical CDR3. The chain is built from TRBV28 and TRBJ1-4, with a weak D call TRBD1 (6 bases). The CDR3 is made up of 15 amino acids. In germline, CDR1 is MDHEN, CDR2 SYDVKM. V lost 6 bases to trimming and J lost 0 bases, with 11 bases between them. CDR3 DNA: TGTGCCAGCAGCCTGACAGGAGCAACTAATGAAAAACTGTTTTTT. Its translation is CASSLTGATNEKLFF.

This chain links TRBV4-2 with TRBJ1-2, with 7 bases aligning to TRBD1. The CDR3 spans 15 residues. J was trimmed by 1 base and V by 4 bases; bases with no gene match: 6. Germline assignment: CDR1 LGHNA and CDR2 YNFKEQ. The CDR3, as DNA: TGTGCCAGCAGCCGAGGGACAGTACTTAACTATGGCTACACCTTC. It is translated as CASSRGTVLNYGYTF.

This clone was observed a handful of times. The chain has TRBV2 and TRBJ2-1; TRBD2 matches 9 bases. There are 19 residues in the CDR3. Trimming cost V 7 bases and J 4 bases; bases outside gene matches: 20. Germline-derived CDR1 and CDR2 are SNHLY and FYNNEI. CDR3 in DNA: TGTGCCAGCAATCCGGGCGCGTTAGCGGGGGCCCTTAAATACAATGAGCAGTTCTTC. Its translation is CASNPGALAGALKYNEQFF. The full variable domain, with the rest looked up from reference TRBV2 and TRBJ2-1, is EPEVTQTPSHQVTQMGQEVILRCVPISNHLYFYWYRQILGQKVEFLVSFYNNEISEKSEIFDDQFSVERPDGSNFTLKIRSTKLEDSAMYFCASNPGALAGALKYNEQFFGPGTRLTVL.

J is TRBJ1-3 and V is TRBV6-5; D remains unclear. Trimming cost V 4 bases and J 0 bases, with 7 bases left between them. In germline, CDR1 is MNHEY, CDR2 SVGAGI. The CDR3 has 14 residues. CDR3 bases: TGTGCCAGCAGTTCCATCAGCTCTGGAAACACCATATATTTT. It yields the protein CASSSISSGNTIYF.

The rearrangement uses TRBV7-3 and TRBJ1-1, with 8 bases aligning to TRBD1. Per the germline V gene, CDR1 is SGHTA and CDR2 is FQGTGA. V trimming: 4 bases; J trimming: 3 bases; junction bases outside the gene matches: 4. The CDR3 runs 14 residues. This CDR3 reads CASSSQGADTEAFF. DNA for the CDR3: TGTGCCAGCAGCTCCCAGGGGGCGGACACTGAAGCTTTCTTT.

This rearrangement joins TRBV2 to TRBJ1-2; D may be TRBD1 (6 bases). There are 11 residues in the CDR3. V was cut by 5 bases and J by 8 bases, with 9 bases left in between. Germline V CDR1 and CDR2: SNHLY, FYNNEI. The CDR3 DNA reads TGTGCCAGCAGTACAGGGTACGGCTACACCTTC. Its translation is CASSTGYGYTF.

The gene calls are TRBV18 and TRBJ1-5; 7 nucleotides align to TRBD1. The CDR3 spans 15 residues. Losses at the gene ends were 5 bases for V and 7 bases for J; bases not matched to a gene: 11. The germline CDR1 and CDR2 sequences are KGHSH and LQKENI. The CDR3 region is CASSSRQGSGQPQHF. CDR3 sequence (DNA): TGTGCCAGCTCATCGAGACAGGGATCGGGACAGCCCCAGCATTTT.

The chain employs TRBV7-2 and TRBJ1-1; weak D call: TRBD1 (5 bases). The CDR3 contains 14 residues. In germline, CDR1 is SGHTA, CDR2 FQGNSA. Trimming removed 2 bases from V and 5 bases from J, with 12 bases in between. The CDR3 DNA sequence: TGTGCCAGCAGCTTATTTTCAGGGTGGACTGAAGCTTTCTTT. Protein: CASSLFSGWTEAFF. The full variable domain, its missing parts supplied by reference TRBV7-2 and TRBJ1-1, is GAGVSQSPSNKVTEKGKDVELRCDPISGHTALYWYRQSLGQGLEFLIYFQGNSAPDKSGLPSDRFSAERTGGSVSTLTIQRTQQEDSAVYLCASSLFSGWTEAFFGQGTRLTVV.

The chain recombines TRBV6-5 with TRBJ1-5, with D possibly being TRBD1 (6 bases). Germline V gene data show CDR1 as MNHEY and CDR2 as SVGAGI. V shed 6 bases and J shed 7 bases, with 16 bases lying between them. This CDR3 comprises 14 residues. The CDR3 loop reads CASRITGQGQPQHF. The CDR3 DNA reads TGTGCCAGCAGGATCACAGGGCAAGGGCAGCCCCAGCATTTT.

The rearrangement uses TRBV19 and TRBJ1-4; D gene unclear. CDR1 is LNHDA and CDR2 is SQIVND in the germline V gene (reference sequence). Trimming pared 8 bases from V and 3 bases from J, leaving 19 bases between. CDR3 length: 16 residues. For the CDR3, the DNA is TGTGCCAGTCGCCAGAACTCACAGCTTTCTAATGAAAAACTGTTTTTT. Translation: CASRQNSQLSNEKLFF.

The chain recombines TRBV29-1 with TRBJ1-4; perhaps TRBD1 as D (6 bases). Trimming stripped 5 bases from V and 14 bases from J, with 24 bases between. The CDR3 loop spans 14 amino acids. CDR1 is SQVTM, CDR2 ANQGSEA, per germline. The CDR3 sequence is CSVRQTPRNRDLFF. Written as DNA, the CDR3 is TGCAGCGTTCGGCAAACCCCGCGAAACAGGGATCTGTTTTTT.

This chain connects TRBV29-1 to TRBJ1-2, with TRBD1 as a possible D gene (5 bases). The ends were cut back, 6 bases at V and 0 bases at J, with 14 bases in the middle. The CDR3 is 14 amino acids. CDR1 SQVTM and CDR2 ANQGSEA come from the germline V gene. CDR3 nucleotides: TGCAGCGTGGGAGGGGTCCTCGCTAACTATGGCTACACCTTC. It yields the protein CSVGGVLANYGYTF.

The CDR3 bases are TGCAGCGTTAGACAGGGGACCAATTCACCCCTCCACTTT. Its protein product is CSVRQGTNSPLHF. V is TRBV29-1 and J is TRBJ1-6; TRBD1 matches at 8 bases. Germline CDR1 is SQVTM and CDR2 is ANQGSEA. J lost 7 bases, V lost 5 bases, and 4 bases had no gene match. The CDR3 is made up of 13 amino acids.

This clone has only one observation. The DNA for the CDR3 is TGTGCCAGCAGCTTATCGGACACCTATGGGCCCCTCCACTTT. Translation: CASSLSDTYGPLHF. The chain recombines TRBV7-8 with TRBJ1-6; tentative D call: TRBD1 (5 bases). The germline V and J ends were trimmed by 2 bases and 13 bases, with 15 bases remaining between them. Germline V gene sequence: CDR1 SGHVS, CDR2 FQNEAQ. This CDR3 has 14 amino acids.

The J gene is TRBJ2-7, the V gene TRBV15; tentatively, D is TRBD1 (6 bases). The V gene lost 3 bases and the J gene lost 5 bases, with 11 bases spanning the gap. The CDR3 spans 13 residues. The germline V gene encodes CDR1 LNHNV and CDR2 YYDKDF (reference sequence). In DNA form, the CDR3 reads TGTGCCACCAGCAGTGGGGCAGGGGACGAGCAGTACTTC. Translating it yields CATSSGAGDEQYF.

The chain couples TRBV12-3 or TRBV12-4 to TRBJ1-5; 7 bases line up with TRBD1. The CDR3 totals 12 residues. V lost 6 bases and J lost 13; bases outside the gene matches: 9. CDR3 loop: CASSPRQGLQHF. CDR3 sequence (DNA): TGTGCCAGCAGCCCCCGACAGGGATTACAGCATTTT.

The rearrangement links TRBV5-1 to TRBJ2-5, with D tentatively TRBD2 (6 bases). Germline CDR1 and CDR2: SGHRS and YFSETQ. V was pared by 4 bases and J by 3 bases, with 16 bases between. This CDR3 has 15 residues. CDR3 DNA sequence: TGCGCCAGCAGCCAGGGACTTCGGAGCGAAGAGACCCAGTACTTC. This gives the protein CASSQGLRSEETQYF.

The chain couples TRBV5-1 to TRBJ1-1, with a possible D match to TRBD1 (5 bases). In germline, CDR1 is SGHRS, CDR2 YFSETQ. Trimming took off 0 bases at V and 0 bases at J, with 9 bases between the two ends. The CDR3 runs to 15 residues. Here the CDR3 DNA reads TGCGCCAGCAGCTTGGACCCAGGGATGAACACTGAAGCTTTCTTT. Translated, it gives CASSLDPGMNTEAFF.

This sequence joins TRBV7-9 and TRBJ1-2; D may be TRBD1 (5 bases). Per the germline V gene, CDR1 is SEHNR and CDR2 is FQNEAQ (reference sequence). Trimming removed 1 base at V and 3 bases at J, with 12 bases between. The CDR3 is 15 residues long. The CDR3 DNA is TGTGCCAGCAGCTTAGTCTCCAGGGTCGACTATGGCTACACCTTC. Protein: CASSLVSRVDYGYTF.

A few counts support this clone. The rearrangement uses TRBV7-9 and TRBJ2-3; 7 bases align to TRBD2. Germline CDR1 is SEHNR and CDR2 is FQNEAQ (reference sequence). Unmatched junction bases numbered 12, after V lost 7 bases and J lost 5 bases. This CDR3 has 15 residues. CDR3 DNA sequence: TGTGCCAGCACCCCTCCTTCACTAGCGAAAGATACGCAGTATTTT. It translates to CASTPPSLAKDTQYF.

CDR3 protein: CAWSVRGWQPQHF. The CDR3 region has the DNA TGTGCCTGGAGTGTACGGGGGTGGCAGCCCCAGCATTTT. The chain has TRBV30 and TRBJ1-5, with D maybe TRBD1 (5 bases). V shed 0 bases and J shed 7 bases, with 10 bases lying between them. This CDR3 contains 13 residues. Germline-derived CDR1 and CDR2 are GTSNPN and SVGIG (reference sequence). Full variable domain (outside the CDR3, taken from reference TRBV30 and TRBJ1-5): SQTIHQWPATLVQPVGSPLSLECTVEGTSNPNLYWYRQAAGRGLQLLFYSVGIGQISSEVPQNLSASRPQDRQFILSSKKLLLSDSGFYLCAWSVRGWQPQHFGDGTRLSIL.

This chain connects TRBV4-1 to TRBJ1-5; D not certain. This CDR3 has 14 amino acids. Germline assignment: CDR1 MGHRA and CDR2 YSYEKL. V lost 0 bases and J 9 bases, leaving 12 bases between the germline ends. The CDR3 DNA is TGCGCCAGCAGCCAAGATAAGGGAGGGATGCCCCAGCATTTT. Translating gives CASSQDKGGMPQHF.

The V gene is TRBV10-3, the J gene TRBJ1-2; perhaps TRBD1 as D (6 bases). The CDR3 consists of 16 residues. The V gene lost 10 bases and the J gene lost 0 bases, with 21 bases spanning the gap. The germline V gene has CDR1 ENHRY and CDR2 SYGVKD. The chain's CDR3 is CATLIQGSRTNYGYTF. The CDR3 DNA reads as TGTGCCACCCTGATCCAGGGGTCTCGCACTAACTATGGCTACACCTTC.

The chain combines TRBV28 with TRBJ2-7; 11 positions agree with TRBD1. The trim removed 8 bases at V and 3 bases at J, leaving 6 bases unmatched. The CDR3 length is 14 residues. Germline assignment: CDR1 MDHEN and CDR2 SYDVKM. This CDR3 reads CASGAGTGGYEQYF. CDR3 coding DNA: TGTGCCAGCGGAGCCGGGACAGGGGGCTACGAGCAGTACTTC.

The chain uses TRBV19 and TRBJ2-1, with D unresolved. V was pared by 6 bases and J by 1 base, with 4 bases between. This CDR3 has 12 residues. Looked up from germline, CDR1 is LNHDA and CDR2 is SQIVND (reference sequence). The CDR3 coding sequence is TGTGCCAGTAGGAGTTCCTACAATGAGCAGTTCTTC. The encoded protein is CASRSSYNEQFF.